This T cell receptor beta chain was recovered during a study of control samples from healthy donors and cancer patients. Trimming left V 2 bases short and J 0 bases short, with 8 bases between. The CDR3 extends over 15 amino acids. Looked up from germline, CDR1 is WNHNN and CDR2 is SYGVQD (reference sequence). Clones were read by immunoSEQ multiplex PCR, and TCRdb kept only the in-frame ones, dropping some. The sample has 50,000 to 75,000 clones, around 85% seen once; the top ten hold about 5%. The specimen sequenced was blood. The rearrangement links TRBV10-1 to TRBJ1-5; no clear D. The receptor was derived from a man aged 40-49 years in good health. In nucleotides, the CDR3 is TGCGCCAGCAGTGAGCAGCCGTATAGCAATCAGCCCCAGCATTTT. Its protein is CASSEQPYSNQPQHF.